The entry below describes one TCR beta chain. It was at deep level that the assay was run. Generated by immunoSEQ multiplex PCR, the TCRdb table keeps only in-frame clones and is missing some. Of fewer than 1 million clones listed, around 96% were seen once; the top ten hold about 0.21%. The germline V gene encodes CDR1 PRHDT and CDR2 FYEKMQ (reference sequence). With 4 bases removed from V and 2 bases from J, the gap between germline ends came to 15 bases. The CDR3 is made up of 15 amino acids. The naive CD8 fraction comprised CD45RO-negative cells positively selected for CCR7 and excluded terminally differentiated effector memory CD45RA+ cells. These data are taken from a study of shared clonotypes between healthy human individuals.

This rearrangement joins TRBV13 to TRBJ2-7, with a possible D match to TRBD2 (6 bases). This receptor was obtained from a man aged 30 to 39 in good health. The sample comprised naive CD8+ T cells sorted from blood. CDR3 bases: TGTGCCAGCAGCTCCCGGGGAGGCCTCCCCTACGAGCAGTACTTC. It is translated as CASSSRGGLPYEQYF. Based on the CDR3 plus reference TRBV13 and TRBJ2-7, the full variable domain is AAGVIQSPRHLIKEKRETATLKCYPIPRHDTVYWYQQGPGQDPQFLISFYEKMQSDKGSIPDRFSAQQFSDYHSELNMSSLELGDSALYFCASSSRGGLPYEQYFGPGTRLTVT.